A selection of T cell receptor beta chains follows, all from one sample in a study of beta chain features in type 1 diabetes. Using immunoSEQ multiplex PCR, the repertoire was profiled, and TCRdb retains in-frame clones only, with some absent. The data show 450,000 to 600,000 clones, 30% seen once. Sequencing was performed on naive CD4+ T cells from blood. Receptor source: a man younger than 35 in good health. Each CDR3 is given with its conserved first and last residue. Each record gives: D gene, clone size, J gene, V gene, CDR3 DNA, CDR3 protein. D genes are given only for firm matches. The size of a clone is reported for some rows only, either as once, few or many, or as a class for expanded clones.

>TRBD2|-|TRBJ2-7|TRBV10-3
TGTGCCATCAGTGAGAGCGGGAGGACCTCCGACGAGCAGTACTTC
CAISESGRTSDEQYF
>-|-|TRBJ1-2|TRBV18
TGTGCCAGCTCAGCGACAGATAACTATGGCTACACCTTC
CASSATDNYGYTF
>-|-|TRBJ2-7|TRBV29-1
TGCAGCGTTGCAATTGATACTACATTCTACGAGCAGTACTTC
CSVAIDTTFYEQYF
>TRBD2|-|TRBJ2-1|TRBV5-1
TGCGCCAGCAGCTTGGATCCAGCGGGAATGACCTACAATGAGCAGTTCTTC
CASSLDPAGMTYNEQFF
>-|-|TRBJ2-3|TRBV30
TGTGCCTGGAGTGTACGTTTACTAGGGACAGATACGCAGTATTTT
CAWSVRLLGTDTQYF
>TRBD2|-|TRBJ2-5|TRBV9
TGTGCCAGCAGCCTCCGGGCGGGGGAAGAGACCCAGTACTTC
CASSLRAGEETQYF
>TRBD1|-|TRBJ1-2|TRBV19
TGTGCCAGTAGTGGCCCGAGGGACAGAGACTATGGCTACACCTTC
CASSGPRDRDYGYTF
>-|-|TRBJ2-7|TRBV30
TGTGCCTGGAGTGTACGGCCCTCCCTGCCGTACTTC
CAWSVRPSLPYF
>-|-|TRBJ2-1|TRBV9
TGTGCCAGCAGCGTGGACTTGAGTATCCATGAGCAGTTCTTC
CASSVDLSIHEQFF
>-|-|TRBJ2-3|TRBV10-3
TGTGCCATCAGTCGTAGTCTAGGGGGAGGGCCTACAGATACGCAGTATTTT
CAISRSLGGGPTDTQYF
>TRBD2|-|TRBJ2-1|TRBV5-1
TGCGCCAGCAGGTATACTAGCGGGACCTACAATGAGCAGTTCTTC
CASRYTSGTYNEQFF
>-|-|TRBJ2-5|TRBV7-2
TGTGCCAGCAGCTTTGCCGGGAGTCGTCAAGAGACCCAGTACTTC
CASSFAGSRQETQYF
>-|-|TRBJ2-2|TRBV15
TGTGCCACCAGCCCCAGGGGGAGGGGGCGCACCGGGGAGCTGTTTTTT
CATSPRGRGRTGELFF
>-|-|TRBJ1-2|TRBV9
TGTGCCAGCAGCGTCCCTGAGGCCGCGGGTGGCTACACCTTC
CASSVPEAAGGYTF
>-|few|TRBJ2-1|TRBV30
TGTGCCTGCCTTAGTAGGGAGCAGTTCTTC
CACLSREQFF
>-|-|TRBJ2-6|TRBV5-6
TGTGCCAGCAGCTTATTGATTCCTGGGGCCAACGTCCTGACTTTC
CASSLLIPGANVLTF
>-|few|TRBJ2-6|TRBV21-1
TGTGCCAGCAGCAAAGACCCGGGACAGGGGACAACTGGGGCCAACGTCCTGACTTTC
CASSKDPGQGTTGANVLTF
>TRBD2|few|TRBJ2-1|TRBV30
TGTGCCTGGGGGGGACTAGCGGTTTACAATGAGCAGTTCTTC
CAWGGLAVYNEQFF
>-|-|TRBJ2-7|TRBV29-1
TGCAGCGGCGCCAGCGTAGGACATCCGCGGAGCTTC
CSGASVGHPRSF
>-|-|TRBJ1-2|TRBV4-3
TGCGCCAGCAGCCAAGGGCGGGGAAGGGACTATGGCTACACCTTC
CASSQGRGRDYGYTF
>-|few|TRBJ2-7|TRBV4-3
TGCGCCAGCAGCCTCTACAGGGCAGGTATCTACGAGCAGTACTTC
CASSLYRAGIYEQYF
>-|few|TRBJ2-4|TRBV4-3
TGCGCCAGCAGCCAAGAAGGGGGAAACATTCAGTACTTC
CASSQEGGNIQYF
>-|-|TRBJ2-2|TRBV5-1
TGCGCCAGCAGCTTGATTTTAGCGGTGAACACCGGGGAGCTGTTTTTT
CASSLILAVNTGELFF
>-|-|TRBJ2-1|TRBV4-1
TGCGCCAGCAGCCATCGAGGCAAGGGCCATGAGCAGTTCTTC
CASSHRGKGHEQFF
>-|-|TRBJ1-2|TRBV25-1
TGTGCCAGCAGGGAGACAGGACTTGATGGCTACACCTTC
CASRETGLDGYTF
>TRBD1|-|TRBJ1-2|TRBV9
TGTGCCAGCAGCCAACAATCGACAGGGGAATATGGCTACACCTTC
CASSQQSTGEYGYTF
>-|once|TRBJ2-3|TRBV7-2
TGTGCCAGCAGCTTAGTGGACGTTGATACGCAGTATTTT
CASSLVDVDTQYF
>-|-|TRBJ2-7|TRBV29-1
TGCAGCGTTGAAAGGGCCGGAACCTACGAGCAGTACTTC
CSVERAGTYEQYF